Below are 5 T cell receptor beta chains sequenced from a single sample in a study of beta chain features in type 1 diabetes. The isolated RNA, all of it, was reverse transcribed, so expressed TCRB transcripts were what got sequenced. The data were produced by immunoSEQ multiplex PCR, yet TCRdb's version contains in-frame clones alone and is incomplete. The sample consists of 150,000 to 200,000 clones, less than 15% of them appearing once. Sample: central memory CD4+ T cells from blood. These TCRs come from a woman under 30 in good health.

This clone was observed a handful of times. The V gene is TRBV27, the J gene TRBJ2-5; 7 bases match TRBD2. CDR1 is MNHEY, CDR2 SMNVEV, per germline (reference sequence). Trimming cost V 5 bases and J 7 bases; bases outside gene matches: 10. The CDR3 sequence is 14 residues long. The CDR3 reads CASSPTSERGTQYF. CDR3 in DNA: TGTGCCAGCAGTCCTACTAGCGAGAGAGGGACCCAGTACTTC.

This clone came up many times. The rearrangement uses TRBV2 and TRBJ2-6; TRBD1 might be the D (6 bases). Germline-derived CDR1 and CDR2 are SNHLY and FYNNEI. This CDR3 has 16 amino acids. Trimming removed 3 bases from V and 2 bases from J, with 11 bases in between. Here the CDR3 reads CASSDGRQAGANVLTF. DNA of the CDR3: TGTGCCAGCAGTGACGGCCGACAGGCTGGGGCCAACGTCCTGACTTTC. Using reference TRBV2 and TRBJ2-6 for the parts outside the CDR3, the full variable domain is EPEVTQTPSHQVTQMGQEVILRCVPISNHLYFYWYRQILGQKVEFLVSFYNNEISEKSEIFDDQFSVERPDGSNFTLKIRSTKLEDSAMYFCASSDGRQAGANVLTFGAGSRLTVL.

The chain carries TRBV9 and TRBJ2-3; D is perhaps TRBD2 (7 bases). The CDR3 spans 18 residues. The V and J ends lost 3 bases and 0 bases respectively, with 20 bases between them. Germline V gives CDR1 SGDLS, CDR2 YYNGEE. CDR3 coding DNA: TGTGCCAGCAGCGGCGGGGGCTCCTACTCTTCTAGCACAGATACGCAGTATTTT. This translates into CASSGGGSYSSSTDTQYF.

This chain joins TRBV7-2 and TRBJ2-7; perhaps TRBD1 as D (8 bases). Germline CDR1 SGHTA, CDR2 FQGNSA. Trimming removed 5 bases at V and 7 bases at J, with 18 bases between. The CDR3 covers 14 residues. The CDR3, as DNA: TGTGCCAGCAGCGGCGCCAGGGGGCGGGGGGAGCAGTACTTC. Translation: CASSGARGRGEQYF.

This clone occurred a few times. An end of the junction differs from the germline gene, which may be a read error. The chain links TRBV11-2 to TRBJ1-4, with 9 bases lining up with TRBD1. The CDR3 covers 13 residues. Germline CDR1 reads SGHAT; CDR2 reads FQNNGV. The CDR3 loop is CASSLSFGTGRSF. CDR3 bases: TGTGCCAGCAGCTTAAGCTTCGGGACAGGGAGATCTTTT.